A selection of T cell receptor beta chains follows, all from one sample in a study of T-cell reconstitution after alpha-beta-depleted transplantation in children. TCRdb independently ran MiXCR on the PCR reads; one entry per CDR3 protein. The sample shows 280,000 or so distinct CDR3 sequences, under 14% of them seen only once. The sample in question was peripheral blood, obtained 180 days after TCRalphabeta/CD19-depleted stem cell transplant. The receptors originated from a male patient under 10 years old who had a stem cell transplant for chronic granulomatous disease, so the T cells may come from the graft donor. CDR3s include the opening cysteine and the closing phenylalanine or tryptophan. A D gene is named only where the DNA matches it firmly. For some rows the clone size is stated as once, few or many, or as a class when expanded; others skip it.

clone_size d_call j_call v_call cdr3_nt cdr3_aa
many . TRBJ1-3 TRBV5-1 TGCGCCAGCAGCTTGGAATTGGTCTCTGGAAACACCATATATTTT CASSLELVSGNTIYF
many . TRBJ2-1 TRBV12-3/TRBV12-4 TGTGCCAGCAGTTTGGGGGATTACAATGAGCAGTTCTTC CASSLGDYNEQFF
many TRBD1 TRBJ2-5 TRBV20-1 TGCAGTGCCTCGAGGACAGGGGCGGAGACCCAGTACTTC CSASRTGAETQYF
. TRBD2 TRBJ2-1 TRBV7-7 TGTGCCAGCAGCTTAGGGTCAGCGGGAGTATATGAGCAGTTCTTC CASSLGSAGVYEQFF
few TRBD1 TRBJ1-6 TRBV5-5 TGTGCCAGCAGCTTGAACGTTGGCAGGGGGAATTCACCCCTCCACTTT CASSLNVGRGNSPLHF
many . TRBJ1-5 TRBV10-1 TGCGCCAGCAGCTGCCCGGGCCATTTT CASSCPGHF
many . TRBJ2-7 TRBV29-1 TGCAGCGCCCGGTGGGGGGGCCCTTACGAGCAGTACTTC CSARWGGPYEQYF
many . TRBJ2-7 TRBV12-3/TRBV12-4 TGTGCCAGCAGTCCCGCCGGGAGCAGGAGAAAAGGCGAGCAGTACTTC CASSPAGSRRKGEQYF
many . TRBJ2-2 TRBV23-1 TGCGCCAGCATAGGACAAGCCACCGGGGAGCTGTTTTTT CASIGQATGELFF
. . TRBJ1-5 TRBV7-2 TGTGCCAGCAGCTTAACGCTCCTTGGAAGGCAGCCCCAGCATTTT CASSLTLLGRQPQHF
many . TRBJ2-1 TRBV7-3 TGTGCCAGCAGCGCTGGGGGTTTGGGACAGTTCTTC CASSAGGLGQFF
. TRBD2 TRBJ2-7 TRBV28 TGTGCCAGCAGTTTCTATGGCGGGAGGGAGCAATACTTC CASSFYGGREQYF
. . TRBJ1-5 TRBV1 TGCACCAGCAGCCAACCGGGACAGGGGTGGCCCCAGCATTTT CTSSQPGQGWPQHF
once TRBD1 TRBJ2-5 TRBV7-9 TGTGCCAGCAGCTTAGGGCCCGACAGGGGAGAGACCCAGTACTTC CASSLGPDRGETQYF
many TRBD1 TRBJ2-7 TRBV4-2 TGTGCCAGCAGCCAGAAATGGGGACAGGGCCACGAGCAGTACTTC CASSQKWGQGHEQYF
. TRBD2 TRBJ2-1 TRBV5-4 TGTGCCAGCAGCTTGGGTGGGACTAGACAGTTCTTC CASSLGGTRQFF